This T cell receptor (beta chain) was identified in a study of T cell responses to AZD1222 COVID-19 vaccine. Study-wide results and caveats: Donors were largely white British and mainly female; clonal diversity was possibly underestimated. The study sampled repertoires only after the peak T cell response. Along spike, vaccine-associated CD4 TCRs were found throughout, with dominance at 160-218 and 743-854. Spike-specific TCR breadth and depth went up after people got two AZD1222 doses.

Measured with immunoSEQ multiplex PCR; TCRdb has only the in-frame clones, and not every one. The sample lists 120,000 to 150,000 clones; 91% were seen once. In the case of this clone: The antigen is unknown. This sample also contains other DNA sequences that code for the same CDR3.

This sequence was found in an adult who received the MenACWY meningococcal vaccine as a control. Sequenced material: peripheral blood, taken 28 days after the second dose of the MenACWY control vaccine.

CDR3 sequence (DNA): TGTGCCAGCAGCCAAGTTCGAGGTTACGAGCAGTACTTC. It yields the protein CASSQVRGYEQYF. V gene TRBV14 combines with J gene TRBJ2-7; D not certain. Trimming took 1 base from V and 4 from J, leaving 8 bases between them. The V gene's germline CDR1 is SGHDN and CDR2 FVKESK. This CDR3 is 13 amino acids long.